The 27 T cell receptor beta chains listed next were all sequenced from one sample in a study of cytomegalovirus exposure and HLA in healthy donors (dated by TCRdb to about 2017). Libraries were made using the immunoSEQ multiplex PCR assay. For the multiplex PCR, a mixture combining 60 forward primers for TCR Vbeta segments and 13 reverse primers for TCR Jbeta segments was used. TCRdb re-hosts the immuneACCESS table, in-frame sequences only. Its copies lack some clones; in the studies checked, an unresolved V gene accounts for under half of them, and the cause for the rest is not known. In all, the sample holds about 150,000 clones, and approximately 79% of those were seen once. Less than 2.5% of the sample goes to the ten largest clones. The sequenced material came from PBMCs. The receptors originated from a male donor in good health and CMV-seronegative.

The chain is built from TRBV11-2 and TRBJ2-5; 11 bases fit TRBD1. The CDR3 contains 16 residues. Germline CDR1 and CDR2: SGHAT and FQNNGV. The V and J ends lost 5 bases and 5 bases, in that order; junction bases with no gene match: 10. CDR3 loop: CASSQWGTGGLETQYF. Here the CDR3 DNA reads TGTGCCAGCAGCCAATGGGGGACAGGGGGTTTGGAGACCCAGTACTTC.

To note about this clone: The junction shows a germline mismatch at one end, possibly a read error. Additional DNA sequences in this sample encode the identical CDR3. The genes are TRBV5-4 and TRBJ2-1, with 7 bases fitting TRBD1. The CDR3 is 16 residues long. Germline V gene lookup returns CDR1 SGHNT and CDR2 YYREEE (reference sequence). CDR3 sequence: CASRRGGEPTYNEQFF. The CDR3, as DNA: TGCGCCAGCAGGAGAGGGGGCGAACCAACCTACAATGAGCAGTTCTTC.

The V gene is TRBV6-5, the J gene TRBJ2-7, with 14 positions matching TRBD2. After removal of 5 bases from V and 3 bases from J, the junction contained 3 bases not matched to a gene. The CDR3 has 15 amino acids. Germline values: CDR1 MNHEY, CDR2 SVGAGI. The CDR3 protein is CASSRTSGGNYEQYF. As DNA, the CDR3 is TGTGCCAGCAGTCGGACTAGCGGGGGGAACTACGAGCAGTACTTC.

The gene calls are TRBV6-5 and TRBJ2-2; D is uncertain. V lost 4 bases and J lost 6, with 12 bases in between. This CDR3 has 14 amino acids. Per germline, CDR1 MNHEY and CDR2 SVGAGI. Here the CDR3 DNA reads TGTGCCAGCAGTTCCCCGACTTGGTCCGGGGAGCTGTTTTTT. Translated, it gives CASSSPTWSGELFF.

J is TRBJ1-4 and V is TRBV9; 9 bases are shared with TRBD1. After removal of 0 bases from V and 8 bases from J, the junction contained 8 bases not matched to a gene. This CDR3 has 16 amino acids. Germline V gives CDR1 SGDLS, CDR2 YYNGEE. In DNA form, the CDR3 reads TGTGCCAGCAGCGTAGGGACAGGGGTAATAGGGGAAAAACTGTTTTTT. This encodes CASSVGTGVIGEKLFF.

In this sample, this clone turned up once. The J gene is TRBJ1-5, the V gene TRBV7-9, with 8 bases fitting TRBD1. This CDR3 spans 15 amino acids. The V segment lost 5 bases and the J segment 5 bases; nucleotides outside the gene matches: 8. Germline CDR1 reads SEHNR; CDR2 reads FQNEAQ (reference sequence). CDR3 protein: CASSRTGLSHQPQHF. In DNA form, the CDR3 reads TGTGCCAGCAGCCGGACAGGGCTGAGTCATCAGCCCCAGCATTTT.

This chain uses TRBV19 with TRBJ1-1; 10 nucleotides match TRBD1. The CDR3 is made up of 14 amino acids. V dropped 6 bases and J dropped 6; count of bases not matched to a gene: 7. Germline V gene lookup returns CDR1 LNHDA and CDR2 SQIVND (reference sequence). This chain's CDR3 is CASRATGTGAEAFF. CDR3 in DNA: TGTGCCAGTAGAGCAACCGGGACAGGGGCTGAAGCTTTCTTT.

The chain uses TRBV7-8 and TRBJ1-2; D is undetermined. The CDR3 is 12 amino acids. Trimming cost V 5 bases and J 2 bases, with 6 bases left between them. Looked up from germline, CDR1 is SGHVS and CDR2 is FQNEAQ. CDR3 sequence (DNA): TGTGCCAGCAGCCCCGGGAACTATGGCTACACCTTC. Amino acids: CASSPGNYGYTF. Complete variable domain (other parts from reference TRBV7-8 and TRBJ1-2): GAGVSQSPRYKVAKRGQDVALRCDPISGHVSLFWYQQALGQGPEFLTYFQNEAQLDKSGLPSDRFFAERPEGSVSTLKIQRTQQEDSAVYLCASSPGNYGYTFGSGTRLTVV.

The chain uses TRBV2 and TRBJ1-2, with TRBD1 matching 12 bases. CDR1 and CDR2 from the germline V gene are SNHLY and FYNNEI. Losses at the gene ends were 8 bases for V and 7 bases for J; bases not matched to a gene: 5. CDR3 size: 13 residues. The CDR3 reads CASGRDRGLGYTF. In nucleotides, the CDR3 is TGTGCCAGCGGCCGGGACAGGGGGCTTGGCTACACCTTC. The whole variable domain, remainder taken from reference TRBV2 and TRBJ1-2, is EPEVTQTPSHQVTQMGQEVILRCVPISNHLYFYWYRQILGQKVEFLVSFYNNEISEKSEIFDDQFSVERPDGSNFTLKIRSTKLEDSAMYFCASGRDRGLGYTFGSGTRLTVV.

This chain links TRBV5-4 with TRBJ2-1; 10 bases are a match to TRBD1. This CDR3 region has 15 residues. CDR1 is SGHNT and CDR2 is YYREEE in the germline V gene (reference sequence). Germline trimming cut 1 base from V and 6 bases from J; bases unmatched to any gene: 4. CDR3 protein: CASSLKGQGSNEQFF. DNA of the CDR3: TGTGCCAGCAGCTTGAAGGGACAGGGGTCCAATGAGCAGTTCTTC.

Concerning this clone itself: Within the sample, other DNA sequences also encode this same CDR3. The chain is built from TRBV5-4 and TRBJ1-6, with a possible D match to TRBD1 (5 bases). This CDR3 spans 14 amino acids. Germline loops: CDR1 SGHNT, CDR2 YYREEE (reference sequence). V was clipped by 4 bases and J by 5 bases, with 10 bases between them. CDR3 amino acids: CASSLGQDNSPLHF. The CDR3 DNA reads as TGTGCCAGCAGCCTAGGACAAGATAATTCACCCCTCCACTTT.

The V and J genes are TRBV7-9 and TRBJ2-1, with TRBD1 matching over 7 bases. V shed 6 bases and J 7 bases; nucleotides not matched to a gene: 6. The CDR3 sequence is 13 residues long. Germline CDR1 reads SEHNR; CDR2 reads FQNEAQ (reference sequence). The CDR3 here is CASRRQGENEQFF. CDR3 DNA: TGTGCCAGCAGAAGACAGGGTGAGAATGAGCAGTTCTTC.

This clone was seen a few times. The chain recombines TRBV7-2 with TRBJ1-5, with D uncertain. Germline lookup yields CDR1 SGHTA and CDR2 FQGNSA. CDR3 length: 17 amino acids. V lost 4 bases to trimming and J lost 0 bases, with 16 bases between them. The CDR3 region has the DNA TGTGCCAGCAGCTCATCGAAACCACAGCCTAGCAATCAGCCCCAGCATTTT. It is translated as CASSSSKPQPSNQPQHF. Full variable domain (remainder filled in from reference TRBV7-2 and TRBJ1-5): GAGVSQSPSNKVTEKGKDVELRCDPISGHTALYWYRQSLGQGLEFLIYFQGNSAPDKSGLPSDRFSAERTGGSVSTLTIQRTQQEDSAVYLCASSSSKPQPSNQPQHFGDGTRLSIL.

This chain connects TRBV5-1 to TRBJ2-5; unclear D gene. Germline values: CDR1 SGHRS, CDR2 YFSETQ. The length of the CDR3 is 15 residues. Trimming took off 0 bases at V and 3 bases at J, with 12 bases between the two ends. The CDR3 DNA sequence: TGCGCCAGCAGCTTGGTGGGCTATCCTGAAGAGACCCAGTACTTC. It codes for CASSLVGYPEETQYF.

This clone has only one observation. The V gene is TRBV9, the J gene TRBJ2-6; D is unresolved. Germline V gene sequence: CDR1 SGDLS, CDR2 YYNGEE. This CDR3 is 18 amino acids long. The V end lost 4 bases, the J end lost 0 bases, and 17 bases lay between the germline ends. In DNA form, the CDR3 reads TGTGCCAGCAGCCCTCAATTCCGAGCGTCCTCTGGGGCCAACGTCCTGACTTTC. Protein sequence: CASSPQFRASSGANVLTF.

This sequence joins TRBV5-5 and TRBJ2-7; no reliable D call. CDR3 length: 15 residues. V lost 0 bases, J lost 0 bases, and 10 bases lay in between. Germline V CDR1 and CDR2: SGHKS, YYEKEE (reference sequence). The CDR3 loop reads CASSLGSSYSYEQYF. CDR3 bases: TGTGCCAGCAGCTTGGGAAGTAGCTACTCCTACGAGCAGTACTTC. The full variable domain, with the rest looked up from reference TRBV5-5 and TRBJ2-7, is DAGVTQSPTHLIKTRGQQVTLRCSPISGHKSVSWYQQVLGQGPQFIFQYYEKEERGRGNFPDRFSARQFPNYSSELNVNALLLGDSALYLCASSLGSSYSYEQYFGPGTRLTVT.

V and J are TRBV5-1 and TRBJ2-3; D remains ambiguous. CDR1 is SGHRS and CDR2 is YFSETQ in the germline V gene. The CDR3 consists of 15 residues. Trimming left V 1 base short and J 0 bases short, with 9 bases between. The CDR3: CASSLTTSSTDTQYF. The CDR3 DNA sequence: TGCGCCAGCAGCTTGACAACCTCTAGCACAGATACGCAGTATTTT.

The rearrangement joins TRBV28 to TRBJ1-2; a possible D gene is TRBD1 (5 bases). This CDR3 is built from 13 residues. CDR1 MDHEN and CDR2 SYDVKM come from the germline V gene. V lost 5 bases to trimming and J lost 1 base, with 8 bases between them. The CDR3 loop reads CASSPGLNYGYTF. For the CDR3, the DNA is TGTGCCAGCAGTCCAGGGCTTAACTATGGCTACACCTTC.

V is TRBV30 and J is TRBJ1-2; 7 bases are shared with TRBD1. V shed 1 base and J 4 bases; nucleotides not matched to a gene: 9. The CDR3 has 15 residues. Germline V CDR1 and CDR2: GTSNPN, SVGIG (reference sequence). The CDR3 region is CAWSGRDRDSYGYTF. The CDR3 DNA is TGTGCCTGGAGTGGACGCGACCGGGACAGCTATGGCTACACCTTC. Together with reference TRBV30 and TRBJ1-2, the CDR3 gives the full variable domain: SQTIHQWPATLVQPVGSPLSLECTVEGTSNPNLYWYRQAAGRGLQLLFYSVGIGQISSEVPQNLSASRPQDRQFILSSKKLLLSDSGFYLCAWSGRDRDSYGYTFGSGTRLTVV.

The rearrangement joins TRBV10-3 to TRBJ2-6; D unresolved. CDR1 and CDR2 (germline): ENHRY, SYGVKD. V was trimmed by 7 bases and J by 2 bases, leaving 9 bases between them. The CDR3 has 14 residues. DNA for the CDR3: TGTGCCATCACCGTATCCCCTGGGGCCAACGTCCTGACTTTC. It specifies CAITVSPGANVLTF.

This clone was seen more than once but under ten times. The chain is built from TRBV5-1 and TRBJ2-1; weak D call: TRBD2 (5 bases). V was trimmed by 0 bases and J by 4 bases, leaving 11 bases between them. Germline CDR1 SGHRS, CDR2 YFSETQ. This CDR3 spans 15 amino acids. The CDR3 region is CASSLAGSLYNEQFF. CDR3 in DNA: TGCGCCAGCAGCTTGGCGGGGAGTTTGTACAATGAGCAGTTCTTC.

Of note for this clone: At one boundary the junction diverges from the germline segment, which might be a read error. The CDR3 loop is CSSSLSGSYNEQFF. The CDR3 DNA reads as TGTTCCAGCAGCTTATCCGGGTCCTACAATGAGCAGTTCTTC. This sequence joins TRBV7-9 and TRBJ2-1; D is uncertain. This CDR3 is 14 amino acids long. Germline CDR1 and CDR2: SEHNR and FQNEAQ (reference sequence).

This clone came up once. V gene TRBV7-6 combines with J gene TRBJ2-5; TRBD1 agrees at 10 bases. Trimming at V came to 1 base and at J to 2 bases, leaving 1 base not matched to a gene. The CDR3 totals 15 residues. Germline CDR1 SGHVS, CDR2 FNYEAQ. The CDR3 DNA sequence: TGTGCCAGCAGCTTAGGGGGACAGGGGCAAGAGACCCAGTACTTC. Its protein is CASSLGGQGQETQYF. Based on the CDR3 plus reference TRBV7-6 and TRBJ2-5, the full variable domain is GAGVSQSPRYKVTKRGQDVALRCDPISGHVSLYWYRQALGQGPEFLTYFNYEAQQDKSGLPNDRFSAERPEGSISTLTIQRTEQRDSAMYRCASSLGGQGQETQYFGPGTRLLVL.

This chain links TRBV4-1 with TRBJ2-7, with TRBD2 identical over 7 bases. The germline CDR1 and CDR2 sequences are MGHRA and YSYEKL. With V trimmed by 4 bases and J by 3 bases, 9 bases remained unmatched. The CDR3 contains 15 residues. In DNA, the CDR3 is TGCGCCAGCAGCCCCCTCGGGGGGAAGATCTACGAGCAGTACTTC. As protein: CASSPLGGKIYEQYF.

The chain uses TRBV7-2 and TRBJ2-7; TRBD2 matches 13 bases. V lost 5 bases and J lost 3; bases outside the gene matches: 1. Per germline, CDR1 SGHTA and CDR2 FQGNSA. The CDR3 contains 14 residues. CDR3 bases: TGTGCCAGCAGCCGACTAGCGGGGGGCTACGAGCAGTACTTC. Protein sequence: CASSRLAGGYEQYF.

This clone was seen a few times. V is TRBV5-1 and J is TRBJ1-5, with a weak D call TRBD1 (5 bases). CDR1 and CDR2 from the germline V gene are SGHRS and YFSETQ. V dropped 4 bases and J dropped 8 bases, with 16 bases sitting between them. There are 14 residues in the CDR3. The CDR3, as DNA: TGCGCCAGCAGCCCGGGGGACGGGTCTAAGCCCCAGCATTTT. Protein product: CASSPGDGSKPQHF.

The V gene is TRBV7-9, the J gene TRBJ1-2; TRBD1 agrees at 7 bases. J lost 8 bases, V lost 5 bases, and 2 bases had no gene match. This CDR3 has 11 residues. Per the germline V gene, CDR1 is SEHNR and CDR2 is FQNEAQ (reference sequence). As DNA, the CDR3 is TGTGCCAGCAGCGCACAGGGGGGCTACACCTTC. Translated: CASSAQGGYTF.